This T cell receptor (beta chain) was identified during a study of T cell repertoires in cytomegalovirus infection. The wider study: CMV infection and matching HLA type were both indicated by public TCR beta signatures.

A single record per CDR3 protein comes from TCRdb applying MiXCR to the reads. The top ten clones hold approximately 8.2% of a sample with approximately 630,000 distinct CDR3 sequences, around 24% of them seen once. General study results and limits: The cumulative frequency of public TCR beta families identified carriers of CMV plus the relevant HLA. HLA-C-restricted CMV clonotypes gave the most frequent clonotype in two of eight donors.

CDR1 and CDR2 from the germline V gene are MNHNS and SASEGT. The CDR3 sequence is 16 residues long. V trimming: 1 base; J trimming: 1 base; junction bases outside the gene matches: 2. This clonotype was counted ten times or more. The antigen is not known. The chain has TRBV6-1 and TRBJ2-1; 9 bases map to TRBD1. The receptor's source is a human donor in good health (CMV status not recorded). Some clones in this sample may be carry-over from other donors' samples. Sequences were obtained from CD8+ T cells from PBMCs. As DNA, the CDR3 is TGTGCCAGCAGTGAAGTCGGGACAGGGTCCTACAATGAGCAGTTCTTC. It encodes CASSEVGTGSYNEQFF.